The source of this TCR beta chain is a study of OX40 agonist ivuxolimab in advanced cancers. Study outcomes and limitations: At 0.1 to 3.0 mg/kg, CD4+ and CD8+ blood T cells expanded clonally by week 6. Expanded clones belonging to CD8+ T cells outnumbered, on average, those of CD4+.

Germline-derived CDR1 and CDR2 are MDHEN and SYDVKM. J lost 0 bases, V lost 5 bases, and 9 bases had no gene match. The CDR3 contains 16 residues. Profiling relied on immunoSEQ multiplex PCR, and the TCRdb table lists in-frame clones only, not all of them. The sample lists about 72,000 clones; 85% to 90% were seen once. A remark on this clone: Its specificity is unknown.

The sequenced sample was CD4+ or CD8+ T cells sorted from blood, obtained in a trial of the OX40 agonist ivuxolimab. The chain uses TRBV28 and TRBJ2-7, with 8 nucleotides matching TRBD1. The receptor was derived from an adult with an advanced solid tumor such as melanoma, head and neck, liver or kidney cancer. The CDR3 nucleotides read TGTGCCAGCAGTACCAAGAGGGACAGGTCCTCCTACGAGCAGTACTTC. As protein: CASSTKRDRSSYEQYF.